This T cell receptor (beta chain) derives from a study of T cells in Graves' hyperthyroidism and ophthalmopathy. This clonotype was seen only once. A much larger clone sits a single nucleotide away, making a read error possible. Amplification yielded TCR beta CDR3 regions, with RNA transcripts as the source. First-round RT-PCR of the TCR CDR3 relied on the HTBI primer set. From the multiplex PCR reads, TCRdb called clonotypes with MiXCR, one entry per CDR3 protein. The data show 450,000 to 700,000 distinct CDR3 sequences, more than 45% seen once. Germline V gene data show CDR1 as SGHRS and CDR2 as YFSETQ. The CDR3 sequence is 14 residues long. V lost 4 bases, J lost 3 bases, and 6 bases stayed unmatched.

V gene TRBV5-1 combines with J gene TRBJ2-7; TRBD2 matches 8 bases. This TCR was recovered from a woman aged 18-29 years with Graves' hyperthyroidism. The sample taken for sequencing was peripheral blood or thyroid tissue (not recorded which). Here the CDR3 reads CASSMAGGDYEQYF. The CDR3, as DNA: TGCGCCAGCAGCATGGCGGGAGGTGACTACGAGCAGTACTTC. The whole variable domain, remainder taken from reference TRBV5-1 and TRBJ2-7, is KAGVTQTPRYLIKTRGQQVTLSCSPISGHRSVSWYQQTPGQGLQFLFEYFSETQRNKGNFPGRFSGRQFSNSRSEMNVSTLELGDSALYLCASSMAGGDYEQYFGPGTRLTVT.